This T cell receptor beta chain was identified in a study of T-cell reconstitution after alpha-beta-depleted transplantation in children. Germline-derived CDR1 and CDR2 are SNHLY and FYNNEI. There are 13 residues in the CDR3. V shed 3 bases and J shed 5 bases, with 11 bases lying between them. The TCRbeta library incorporated unique molecular identifiers. One entry per CDR3 protein, called by TCRdb with MiXCR from the PCR reads. The repertoire consists of tens of thousands of distinct CDR3 sequences, with 15% to 20% occurring once and the leading ten covering about half. This clonotype showed up many times.

The rearrangement uses TRBV2 and TRBJ2-7; the D gene is possibly TRBD1 (5 bases). This specimen consisted of PBMCs, mostly from graft donor cells, obtained 360 days after TCRalphabeta/CD19-depleted stem cell transplant. The clonotype comes from a male patient between 2 and 10 years old who had a stem cell transplant for acute lymphoblastic leukemia, so the T cells may come from the graft donor. CDR3 DNA sequence: TGTGCCAGCAGTGAGAAGGGGTGGGACGAGCAGTACTTC. Translating gives CASSEKGWDEQYF.